The 17 T cell receptor beta chains below all came from one sample that was sequenced in a study of OX40 agonist ivuxolimab in advanced cancers. Profiled with immunoSEQ multiplex PCR; TCRdb holds only in-frame clones, not every one. The sample records 50,000 to 65,000 clones, 86% being singletons. Source: CD4+ or CD8+ T cells sorted from blood, taken in a trial of the OX40 agonist ivuxolimab. These receptors all stem from an adult with an advanced solid tumor such as melanoma, head and neck, liver or kidney cancer.

The V gene is TRBV25-1, the J gene TRBJ2-1; 7 nucleotides match TRBD2. V gave up 3 bases and J gave up 7 bases; unmatched junction bases: 15. Per the germline V gene, CDR1 is MGHDK and CDR2 is SYGVNS. The CDR3 is 17 residues long. The CDR3 is CASSDRMGEGRENEQFF. The CDR3 DNA reads TGTGCCAGCAGTGACCGCATGGGGGAGGGCCGAGAAAATGAGCAGTTCTTC.

The J gene is TRBJ1-1, the V gene TRBV14; D perhaps matches TRBD1 (5 bases). V was clipped by 4 bases and J by 5 bases, with 11 bases between them. Germline values: CDR1 SGHDN, CDR2 FVKESK. The CDR3 is made up of 13 amino acids. CDR3 protein: CASSRQRGTEAFF. In DNA, the CDR3 is TGTGCCAGCAGCCGACAGCGAGGGACTGAAGCTTTCTTT.

The chain joins TRBV30 to TRBJ2-5; possible D gene TRBD2, 5 bases. The V and J ends lost 4 bases and 4 bases respectively, with 19 bases between them. Germline CDR1 GTSNPN, CDR2 SVGIG (reference sequence). This CDR3 region has 15 residues. DNA for the CDR3: TGTGCCTGGACGGCTTGGGGTAAAGGAGGAGAGACCCAGTACTTC. Protein sequence: CAWTAWGKGGETQYF.

This clone was seen a handful of times. The chain carries TRBV27 and TRBJ2-7, with no clear D. V shed 2 bases and J shed 3 bases, with 14 bases lying between them. The CDR3 is 15 amino acids. Germline CDR1 is MNHEY and CDR2 is SMNVEV (reference sequence). Here the CDR3 DNA reads TGTGCCAGCAGTTTACGAACGGAGAAAAGCTACGAGCAGTACTTC. Its translation is CASSLRTEKSYEQYF.

This rearrangement joins TRBV19 to TRBJ1-3; TRBD1 is a possible D gene (5 bases). The CDR3 has 16 residues. V was pared by 5 bases and J by 4 bases, with 18 bases between. Germline CDR1 is LNHDA and CDR2 is SQIVND (reference sequence). The CDR3 sequence is CASSPRGRVGGNTIYF. The CDR3 coding sequence is TGTGCCAGTAGTCCGCGGGGGAGGGTCGGAGGAAACACCATATATTTT. The whole variable domain, remainder taken from reference TRBV19 and TRBJ1-3, is DGGITQSPKYLFRKEGQNVTLSCEQNLNHDAMYWYRQDPGQGLRLIYYSQIVNDFQKGDIAEGYSVSREKKESFPLTVTSAQKNPTAFYLCASSPRGRVGGNTIYFGEGSWLTVV.

Here the CDR3 reads CASSIDQRGSYGYTF. For the CDR3, the DNA is TGTGCCAGTAGTATAGATCAGCGAGGTTCGTATGGCTACACCTTC. This sequence joins TRBV19 and TRBJ1-2; D ambiguous. The CDR3 length is 15 residues. Trimming shortened V by 0 bases and J by 5 bases, and 13 bases separated the two germline ends. Germline CDR1 and CDR2: LNHDA and SQIVND (reference sequence).

This sequence joins TRBV10-3 and TRBJ2-7; D may be TRBD1 (6 bases). The CDR3 consists of 15 residues. Trimming took 5 bases from V and 0 from J, leaving 14 bases between them. The germline gives CDR1 ENHRY, CDR2 SYGVKD. The CDR3 nucleotides are TGTGCCATCAGTAACGCAGGGGAAAGCTCCTACGAGCAGTACTTC. It encodes CAISNAGESSYEQYF.

The chain carries TRBV14 and TRBJ1-2, with D possibly TRBD1 on 6 matching bases. Between the trimmed V and J ends, which lost 1 base and 6 bases, there was a span of 15 bases. The CDR3 runs to 15 residues. Germline lookup yields CDR1 SGHDN and CDR2 FVKESK. The CDR3 sequence is CASSQVYDGGHGYTF. CDR3 coding DNA: TGTGCCAGCAGCCAAGTTTATGACGGGGGGCATGGCTACACCTTC.

This chain connects TRBV27 to TRBJ1-2, with D possibly TRBD1 on 6 matching bases. The CDR3 contains 14 residues. From germline, CDR1 is MNHEY and CDR2 SMNVEV (reference sequence). Trimming took 6 bases from V and 0 from J, leaving 11 bases between them. The CDR3 loop is CASRGGASNYGYTF. CDR3 nucleotide sequence: TGTGCCAGCAGGGGGGGGGCCTCTAACTATGGCTACACCTTC.

The gene calls are TRBV7-2 and TRBJ1-1; a weak D match, TRBD1 (5 bases). The CDR3 has 16 residues. Trimming left V 6 bases short and J 1 base short, with 18 bases between. CDR1 is SGHTA, CDR2 FQGNSA, per germline. CDR3 DNA: TGTGCCAGCAGTCGAAACTGGGGGGAAGCGAACACTGAAGCTTTCTTT. Protein: CASSRNWGEANTEAFF.

V gene TRBV4-2 combines with J gene TRBJ2-2; 9 bases map to TRBD1. The CDR3 is 15 amino acids. V lost 5 bases and J lost 5; bases outside the gene matches: 6. Per the germline V gene, CDR1 is LGHNA and CDR2 is YNFKEQ. The CDR3 sequence: CASSSSTGGTGELFF. The CDR3 DNA is TGTGCCAGCAGCTCATCGACAGGGGGGACCGGGGAGCTGTTTTTT.

This chain uses TRBV5-4 with TRBJ2-7; 11 bases line up with TRBD1. The CDR3 length is 15 residues. The V gene's germline CDR1 is SGHNT and CDR2 YYREEE (reference sequence). V was clipped by 3 bases and J by 3 bases; unmatched bases: 5. The CDR3: CASSYGQGAFYEQYF. For the CDR3, the DNA is TGTGCCAGCAGCTACGGACAGGGGGCTTTCTACGAGCAGTACTTC.

CDR3 amino acids: CASSPRVGETQYF. The CDR3, as DNA: TGTGCCAGCAGCCCACGGGTAGGAGAGACCCAGTACTTC. The chain combines TRBV7-3 with TRBJ2-5; D unclear. The CDR3 loop spans 13 amino acids. Trimming took off 5 bases at V and 4 bases at J, with 11 bases between the two ends. The V gene's germline CDR1 is SGHTA and CDR2 FQGTGA.

The V gene is TRBV6-6, the J gene TRBJ2-2; perhaps TRBD1 as D (6 bases). The germline V gene has CDR1 MNHNY and CDR2 SVGAGI (reference sequence). CDR3 length: 15 amino acids. Trimming stripped 3 bases from V and 4 bases from J, with 12 bases between. In nucleotides, the CDR3 is TGTGCCAGCAGTTATTTGTCCAGGGGCACCGGGGAGCTGTTTTTT. Protein sequence: CASSYLSRGTGELFF.

This clone was counted a few times. The genes are TRBV10-1 and TRBJ2-7; no clear D gene. V was cut by 2 bases and J by 0 bases, with 8 bases left in between. Germline CDR1 WNHNN, CDR2 SYGVQD (reference sequence). The CDR3 extends over 14 amino acids. The DNA of the CDR3 is TGCGCCAGCAGTGAGGCCAGTAGCTCCTACGAGCAGTACTTC. Translated: CASSEASSSYEQYF.

A word on this clone: A read error may account for a junction end that differs from germline. The same CDR3 can be traced to other DNA sequences in this sample. The chain is built from TRBV27 and TRBJ2-7; tentative D call: TRBD1 (5 bases). The CDR3 totals 16 residues. Germline assignment: CDR1 MNHEY and CDR2 SMNVEV (reference sequence). The chain's CDR3 is CASKIQMTDILYEQYF. CDR3 coding DNA: TGTGCCAGCAAGATCCAGATGACAGATATCCTCTACGAGCAGTATTTC.

This chain joins TRBV28 and TRBJ1-1, with D possibly matching TRBD1 (6 bases). Germline values: CDR1 MDHEN, CDR2 SYDVKM. The CDR3 spans 15 residues. The V gene lost 7 bases and the J gene lost 1 base, with 16 bases spanning the gap. The CDR3 nucleotides are TGTGCCAGCACCCTCGGGGGGGGCGAGAACACTGAAGCTTTCTTT. Translated, it gives CASTLGGGENTEAFF.